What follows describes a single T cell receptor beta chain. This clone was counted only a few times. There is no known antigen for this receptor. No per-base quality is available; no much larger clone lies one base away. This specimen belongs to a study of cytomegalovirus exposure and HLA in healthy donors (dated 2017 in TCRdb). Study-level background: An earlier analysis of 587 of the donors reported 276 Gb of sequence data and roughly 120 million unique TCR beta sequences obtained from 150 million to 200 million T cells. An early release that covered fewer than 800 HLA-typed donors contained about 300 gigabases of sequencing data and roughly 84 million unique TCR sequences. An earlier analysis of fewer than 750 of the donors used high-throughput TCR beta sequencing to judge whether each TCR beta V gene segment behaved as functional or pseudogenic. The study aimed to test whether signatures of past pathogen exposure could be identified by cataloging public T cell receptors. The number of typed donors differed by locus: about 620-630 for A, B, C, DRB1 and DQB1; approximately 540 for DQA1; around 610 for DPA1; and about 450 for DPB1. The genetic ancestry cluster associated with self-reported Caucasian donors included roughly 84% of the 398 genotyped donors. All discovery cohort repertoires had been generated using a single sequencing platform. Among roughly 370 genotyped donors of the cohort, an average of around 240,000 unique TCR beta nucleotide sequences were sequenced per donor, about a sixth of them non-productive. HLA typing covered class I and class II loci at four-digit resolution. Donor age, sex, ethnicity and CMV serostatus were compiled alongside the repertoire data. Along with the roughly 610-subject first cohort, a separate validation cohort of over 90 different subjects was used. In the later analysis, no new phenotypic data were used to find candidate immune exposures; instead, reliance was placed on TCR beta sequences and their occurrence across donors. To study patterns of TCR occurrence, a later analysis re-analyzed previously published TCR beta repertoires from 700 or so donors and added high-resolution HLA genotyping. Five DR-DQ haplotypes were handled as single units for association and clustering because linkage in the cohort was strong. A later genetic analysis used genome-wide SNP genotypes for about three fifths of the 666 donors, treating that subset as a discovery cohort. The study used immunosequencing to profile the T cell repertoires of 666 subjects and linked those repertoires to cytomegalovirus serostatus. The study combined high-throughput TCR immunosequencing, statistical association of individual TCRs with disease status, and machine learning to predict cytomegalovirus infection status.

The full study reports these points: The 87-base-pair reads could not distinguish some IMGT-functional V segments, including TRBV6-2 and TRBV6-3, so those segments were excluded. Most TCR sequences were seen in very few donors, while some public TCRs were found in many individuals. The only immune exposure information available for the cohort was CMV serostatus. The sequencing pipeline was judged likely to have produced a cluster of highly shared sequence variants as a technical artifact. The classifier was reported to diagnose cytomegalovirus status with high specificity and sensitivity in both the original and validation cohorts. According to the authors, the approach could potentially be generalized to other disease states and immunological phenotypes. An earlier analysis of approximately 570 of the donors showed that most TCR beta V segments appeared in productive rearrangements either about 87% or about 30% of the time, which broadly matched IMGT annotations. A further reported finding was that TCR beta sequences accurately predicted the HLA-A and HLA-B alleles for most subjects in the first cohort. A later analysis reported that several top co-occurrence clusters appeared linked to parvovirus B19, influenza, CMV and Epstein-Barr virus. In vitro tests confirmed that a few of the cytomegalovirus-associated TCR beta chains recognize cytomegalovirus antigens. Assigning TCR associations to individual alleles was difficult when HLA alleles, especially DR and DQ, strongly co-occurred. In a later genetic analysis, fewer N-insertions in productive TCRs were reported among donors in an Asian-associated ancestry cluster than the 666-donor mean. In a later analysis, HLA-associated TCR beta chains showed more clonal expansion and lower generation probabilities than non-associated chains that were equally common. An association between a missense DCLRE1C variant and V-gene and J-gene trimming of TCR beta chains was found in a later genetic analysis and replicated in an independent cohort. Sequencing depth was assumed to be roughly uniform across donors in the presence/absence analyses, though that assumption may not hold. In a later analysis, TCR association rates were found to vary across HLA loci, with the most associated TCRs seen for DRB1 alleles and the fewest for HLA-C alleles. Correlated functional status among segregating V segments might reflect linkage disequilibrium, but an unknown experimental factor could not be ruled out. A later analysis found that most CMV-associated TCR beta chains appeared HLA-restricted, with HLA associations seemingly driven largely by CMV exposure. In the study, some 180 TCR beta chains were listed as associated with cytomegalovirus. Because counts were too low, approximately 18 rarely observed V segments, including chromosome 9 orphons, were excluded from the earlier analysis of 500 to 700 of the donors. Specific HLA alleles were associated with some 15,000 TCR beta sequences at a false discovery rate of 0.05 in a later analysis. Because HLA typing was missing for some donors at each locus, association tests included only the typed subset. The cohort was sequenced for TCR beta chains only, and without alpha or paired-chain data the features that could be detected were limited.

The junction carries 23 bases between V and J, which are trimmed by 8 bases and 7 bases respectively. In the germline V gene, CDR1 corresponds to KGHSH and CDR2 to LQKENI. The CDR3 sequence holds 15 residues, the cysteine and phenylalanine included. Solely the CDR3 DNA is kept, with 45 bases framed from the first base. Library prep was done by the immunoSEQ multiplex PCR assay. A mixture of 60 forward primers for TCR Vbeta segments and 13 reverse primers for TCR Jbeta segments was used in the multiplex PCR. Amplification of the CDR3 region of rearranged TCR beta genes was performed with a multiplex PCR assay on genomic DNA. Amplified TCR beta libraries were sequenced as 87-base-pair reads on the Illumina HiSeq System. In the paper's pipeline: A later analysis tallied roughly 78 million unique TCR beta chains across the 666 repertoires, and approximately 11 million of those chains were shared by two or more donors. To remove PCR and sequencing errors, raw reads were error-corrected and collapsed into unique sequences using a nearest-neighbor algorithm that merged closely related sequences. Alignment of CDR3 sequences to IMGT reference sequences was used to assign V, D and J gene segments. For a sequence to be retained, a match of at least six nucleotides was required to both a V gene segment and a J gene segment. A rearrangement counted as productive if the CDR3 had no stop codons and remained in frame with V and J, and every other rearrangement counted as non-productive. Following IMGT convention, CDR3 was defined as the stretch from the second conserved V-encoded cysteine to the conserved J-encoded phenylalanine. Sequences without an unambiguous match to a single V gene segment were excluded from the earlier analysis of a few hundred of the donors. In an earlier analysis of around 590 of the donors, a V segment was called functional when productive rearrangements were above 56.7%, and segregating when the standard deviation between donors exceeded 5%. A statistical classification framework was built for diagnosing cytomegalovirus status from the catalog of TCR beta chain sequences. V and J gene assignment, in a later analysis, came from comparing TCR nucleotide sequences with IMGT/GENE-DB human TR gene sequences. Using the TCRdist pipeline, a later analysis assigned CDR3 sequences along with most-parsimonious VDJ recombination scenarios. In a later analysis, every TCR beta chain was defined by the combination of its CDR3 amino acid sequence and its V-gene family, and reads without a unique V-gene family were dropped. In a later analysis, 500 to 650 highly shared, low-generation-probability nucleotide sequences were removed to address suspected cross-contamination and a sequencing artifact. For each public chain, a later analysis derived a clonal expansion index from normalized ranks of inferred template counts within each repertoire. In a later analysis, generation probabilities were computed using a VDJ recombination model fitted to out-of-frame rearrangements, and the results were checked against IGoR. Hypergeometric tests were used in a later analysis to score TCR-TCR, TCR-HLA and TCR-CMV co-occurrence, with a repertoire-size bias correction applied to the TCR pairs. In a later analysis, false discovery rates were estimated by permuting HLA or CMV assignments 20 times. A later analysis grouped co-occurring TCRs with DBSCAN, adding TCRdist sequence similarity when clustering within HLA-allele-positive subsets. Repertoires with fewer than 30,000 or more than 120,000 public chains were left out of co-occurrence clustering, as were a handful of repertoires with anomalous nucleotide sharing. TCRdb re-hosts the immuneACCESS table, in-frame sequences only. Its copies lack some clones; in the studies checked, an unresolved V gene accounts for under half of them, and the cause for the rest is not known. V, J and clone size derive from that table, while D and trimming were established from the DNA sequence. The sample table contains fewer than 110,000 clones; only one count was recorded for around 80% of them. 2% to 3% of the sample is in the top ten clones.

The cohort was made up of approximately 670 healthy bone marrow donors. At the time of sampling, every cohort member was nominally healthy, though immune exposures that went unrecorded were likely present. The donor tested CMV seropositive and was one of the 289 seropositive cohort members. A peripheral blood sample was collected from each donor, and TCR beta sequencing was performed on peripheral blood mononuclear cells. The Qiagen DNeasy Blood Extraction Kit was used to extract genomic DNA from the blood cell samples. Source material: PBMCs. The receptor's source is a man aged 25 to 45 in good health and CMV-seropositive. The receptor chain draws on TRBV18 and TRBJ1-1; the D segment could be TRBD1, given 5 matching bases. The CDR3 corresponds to CASQTDSGGRVEAFF. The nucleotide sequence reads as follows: TGTGCCAGCCAAACCGACTCGGGGGGTCGGGTTGAAGCTTTCTTT. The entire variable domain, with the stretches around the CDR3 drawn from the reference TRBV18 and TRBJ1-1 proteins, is NAGVMQNPRHLVRRRGQEARLRCSPMKGHSHVYWYRQLPEEGLKFMVYLQKENIIDESGMPKERFSAEFPKEGPSILRIQQVVRGDSAAYFCASQTDSGGRVEAFFGQGTRLTVV.